This TCR beta chain was observed in a study of blood T cell repertoires in COVID-19. Study-level information: PBMCs, B-cell-depleted T cells, or T cells provided the cDNA or gDNA that made up the material.

V lost 2 bases and J lost 14; bases outside the gene matches: 8. CDR1 is MNHEY, CDR2 SMNVEV, per germline (reference sequence). CDR3 length: 13 amino acids. Sequencing used immunoSEQ multiplex PCR; TCRdb keeps in-frame clones, though not all of them. The sample lists around 300,000 clones, roughly nine tenths occurring once. The source of this sequence is a middle-aged woman who had recovered from COVID-19. The specimen sequenced was peripheral blood. The chain links TRBV27 to TRBJ2-1; 8 nucleotides align to TRBD1. This chain's CDR3 is CASSLAARTGKFF. In nucleotides, the CDR3 is TGTGCCAGCAGTTTAGCGGCGCGGACAGGGAAGTTCTTC.